Many counts were recorded for the clone carrying this T cell receptor beta chain. Its antigen remains unknown. Germline V gives CDR1 DFQATT, CDR2 SNEGSKA (reference sequence). Trimming took 0 bases from V and 6 from J, leaving 11 bases between them. This CDR3 comprises 13 residues. The data were obtained in a study of regulatory T cells in long-lasting Graves disease. Study results and caveats: Newly diagnosed patients had higher TCR diversity than persistent Graves' patients did.

Both iRepertoire HTBI primers and Arm-PCR of CDR3 regions were used to build the TCR beta libraries. TCRdb independently ran MiXCR on the multiplex PCR reads; one entry per CDR3 protein. The table has 400,000 to 500,000 distinct CDR3 sequences, roughly a fifth seen once. Time point here: persistent/refractory GD, antithyroid drugs over 5 years with positive TRAb. The authors made the TCR library using RNA they extracted from PBMCs. The chain joins TRBV20-1 to TRBJ1-2; D uncertain. The receptor comes from a female donor with Graves disease. This specimen was peripheral blood mononuclear cells (PBMCs), taken when the disease was refractory, from a patient treated with antithyroid drugs. This chain's CDR3 is CSARDLGLNGYTF. The CDR3 region has the DNA TGCAGTGCTAGAGATCTGGGTTTGAATGGCTACACCTTC.